This T cell receptor (beta chain) was recovered during a study of blood T cell repertoires in COVID-19. At the level of the study: The study drew acute and convalescent COVID-19 samples from the United States, Italy and Spain.

V trimming: 7 bases; J trimming: 8 bases; junction bases outside the gene matches: 11. Germline CDR1 reads WNHNN; CDR2 reads SYGVQD (reference sequence). The CDR3 spans 15 residues. This clone came up many times. In the study's own analysis: Amplification from reference gene primers served as the basis for estimated nucleated cell counts. TCRdb's table, derived via immunoSEQ multiplex PCR, lists solely in-frame clones and lacks some. That table furnishes V, J and clone size, whereas the DNA furnished D and trimming. The repertoire holds about 140,000 clones, with roughly 80% as singletons. Sequenced material: peripheral blood. The J gene is TRBJ1-6, the V gene TRBV10-1; TRBD1 matches at 7 bases. The TCR comes from a middle-aged man with acute or convalescent COVID-19. CDR3 nucleotides: TGCGCCAGCACTCACCCCACAGGGGATGATTCACCCCTCCACTTT. It translates to CASTHPTGDDSPLHF.